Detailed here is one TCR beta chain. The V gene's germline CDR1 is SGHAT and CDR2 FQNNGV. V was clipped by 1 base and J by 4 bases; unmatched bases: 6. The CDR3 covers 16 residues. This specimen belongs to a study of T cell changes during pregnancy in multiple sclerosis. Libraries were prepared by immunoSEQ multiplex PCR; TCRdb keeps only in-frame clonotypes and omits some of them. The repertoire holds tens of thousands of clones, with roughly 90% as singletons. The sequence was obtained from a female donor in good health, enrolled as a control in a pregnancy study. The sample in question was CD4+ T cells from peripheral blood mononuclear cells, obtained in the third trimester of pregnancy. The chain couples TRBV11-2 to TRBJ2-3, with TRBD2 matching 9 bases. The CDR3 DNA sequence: TGTGCCAGCAGCTTAGGGCTAGCGGGGATCCCAGATACGCAGTATTTT. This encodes CASSLGLAGIPDTQYF.